The 14 T cell receptor beta chains presented below share a single source sample, sequenced in a study of type 1 and type 2 diabetes patients. Amplification started from genomic DNA. A primer set of 30 forward and 13 reverse primers amplified the CDR3. TCRdb analysed the multiplex PCR reads with MiXCR anew, one entry per CDR3 protein. The profile shows 270,000 or so distinct CDR3 sequences, roughly 48% of them singletons. The sample was peripheral blood mononuclear cells (PBMCs). The receptors here all came from a man aged 18 to 29 with type 2 diabetes.

The chain links TRBV30 to TRBJ2-7, with D possibly TRBD2 on 6 matching bases. Looked up from germline, CDR1 is GTSNPN and CDR2 is SVGIG (reference sequence). V shed 5 bases and J shed 0 bases, with 11 bases lying between them. The CDR3 is 13 residues long. CDR3: CAWRGLGSYEQYF. CDR3 nucleotides: TGTGCCTGGCGGGGGTTAGGCTCCTACGAGCAGTACTTC.

V is TRBV30 and J is TRBJ2-7, with 9 bases aligning to TRBD2. The CDR3 runs to 14 residues. Looked up from germline, CDR1 is GTSNPN and CDR2 is SVGIG (reference sequence). V lost 4 bases and J lost 4; bases outside the gene matches: 8. The CDR3 protein is CAWTSGNKAYEQYF. The CDR3 nucleotides are TGTGCCTGGACTAGCGGGAATAAGGCTTACGAGCAGTACTTC.

Only a few counts were recorded for this clonotype. The chain has TRBV7-2 and TRBJ1-1; TRBD1 matches 9 bases. V lost 1 base, J lost 10 bases, and 16 bases stayed unmatched. The CDR3 runs 17 residues. The germline V gene encodes CDR1 SGHTA and CDR2 FQGNSA. The CDR3 DNA is TGTGCCAGCAGCTTAGGTTTACAGGGGGCCTGGGGGAATCGAGCTTTCTTT. Its protein is CASSLGLQGAWGNRAFF.

Ten or more counts support this clonotype. V and J are TRBV2 and TRBJ1-2; tentative D call: TRBD1 (5 bases). The CDR3 consists of 13 residues. Germline CDR1 reads SNHLY; CDR2 reads FYNNEI. Trimming removed 9 bases at V and 5 bases at J, with 16 bases between. The CDR3 DNA sequence: TGTGCCAGTGCTCCCGGGGCCTGGTATGGCTACACCTTC. Its protein is CASAPGAWYGYTF.

This sequence joins TRBV7-8 and TRBJ2-7; possible D gene TRBD2, 6 bases. The CDR3 has 14 residues. Germline V CDR1 and CDR2: SGHVS, FQNEAQ. Deletions cut 4 bases from V and 0 bases from J, with 10 bases between. The CDR3 nucleotides read TGTGCCAGCAGCTGGGAGGCTAGCTCCTACGAGCAGTACTTC. It translates to CASSWEASSYEQYF.

This chain links TRBV7-2 with TRBJ2-7; D is unresolved. This CDR3 is 11 amino acids long. Germline V lookup: CDR1 SGHTA, CDR2 FQGNSA. The V end was cut by 7 bases, the J end by 2 bases, with 6 bases between. The CDR3 loop is CASKSTYEQYF. The CDR3 region has the DNA TGTGCCAGCAAGTCTACCTACGAGCAGTACTTC.

This clonotype was recorded many times. V usage is TRBV10-2 and J usage is TRBJ1-1; no definite D call. Germline V lookup: CDR1 WSHSY, CDR2 SAAADI. This CDR3 spans 12 amino acids. The CDR3: CPRASSDTEAFF. CDR3 DNA sequence: TGCCCGAGGGCTTCTTCGGACACTGAAGCTTTCTTT.

The V call is TRBV20-1, the J call TRBJ2-1; 14 nucleotides agree with TRBD2. The ends lost 0 bases at V and 3 bases at J; junction bases unmatched: 10. Germline lookup yields CDR1 DFQATT and CDR2 SNEGSKA (reference sequence). This CDR3 spans 19 amino acids. The CDR3 sequence: CSARDSEGLAGDFYNEQFF. Written as DNA, the CDR3 is TGCAGTGCTAGAGATTCGGAGGGACTAGCGGGAGATTTCTACAATGAGCAGTTCTTC.

This chain uses TRBV4-3 with TRBJ2-1, with D unresolved. CDR1 LGHNA and CDR2 YSLEER come from the germline V gene. V lost 3 bases to trimming and J lost 10 bases, with 16 bases between them. This CDR3 is 14 amino acids long. CDR3 DNA sequence: TGCGCCAGCAGCCAGGATAGACAAGTCAACGAGCAGTTCTTC. Amino acid sequence: CASSQDRQVNEQFF.

The chain uses TRBV5-1 and TRBJ2-5; possibly TRBD2 for D (6 bases). The DNA matches TRBJ2-1 better at its end, which makes the J call doubtful. The CDR3 is made up of 17 amino acids. CDR1 is SGHRS, CDR2 YFSETQ, per germline. The CDR3 reads CASSLAEGGTPSNEQFF. The CDR3 DNA reads as TGCGCCAGCAGCTTGGCCGAAGGCGGGACCCCCTCCAATGAGCAGTTCTTC.

J is TRBJ1-1 and V is TRBV4-1; D unclear. The V end lost 2 bases, the J end lost 4 bases, and 11 bases lay between the germline ends. CDR3 size: 14 residues. Germline V gene data show CDR1 as MGHRA and CDR2 as YSYEKL. CDR3 in amino acids: CASSQTPTVTEAFF. In nucleotides, the CDR3 is TGCGCCAGCAGCCAAACCCCAACAGTCACTGAAGCTTTCTTT.

The chain has TRBV2 and TRBJ1-5; possible D gene TRBD1, 6 bases. V lost 7 bases to trimming and J lost 0 bases, with 7 bases between them. The germline V gene encodes CDR1 SNHLY and CDR2 FYNNEI. This CDR3 comprises 13 residues. Here the CDR3 DNA reads TGTGCCAGCAAGGGGGATAGCAATCAGCCCCAGCATTTT. This codes for CASKGDSNQPQHF. Looking up the rest from reference TRBV2 and TRBJ1-5 gives the full variable domain: EPEVTQTPSHQVTQMGQEVILRCVPISNHLYFYWYRQILGQKVEFLVSFYNNEISEKSEIFDDQFSVERPDGSNFTLKIRSTKLEDSAMYFCASKGDSNQPQHFGDGTRLSIL.

The gene calls are TRBV20-1 and TRBJ2-1; 11 nucleotides align to TRBD2. CDR3 length: 14 residues. CDR1 and CDR2 from the germline V gene are DFQATT and SNEGSKA (reference sequence). Trimming took 5 bases from V and 4 from J; bases not matched to a gene: 4. CDR3 coding DNA: TGCAGTGCTCCGGGACTAGCGGAATACAATGAGCAGTTCTTC. It specifies CSAPGLAEYNEQFF.

At least ten counts were recorded for this clonotype. The V gene is TRBV10-1, the J gene TRBJ2-7; D is uncertain. V gave up 4 bases and J gave up 7 bases, with 14 bases separating them. The CDR3 contains 13 residues. Germline V lookup: CDR1 WNHNN, CDR2 SYGVQD (reference sequence). DNA for the CDR3: TGCGCCAGCAGTGTCCCTTCCGGGTGGGAGCAGTACTTC. Its translation is CASSVPSGWEQYF.